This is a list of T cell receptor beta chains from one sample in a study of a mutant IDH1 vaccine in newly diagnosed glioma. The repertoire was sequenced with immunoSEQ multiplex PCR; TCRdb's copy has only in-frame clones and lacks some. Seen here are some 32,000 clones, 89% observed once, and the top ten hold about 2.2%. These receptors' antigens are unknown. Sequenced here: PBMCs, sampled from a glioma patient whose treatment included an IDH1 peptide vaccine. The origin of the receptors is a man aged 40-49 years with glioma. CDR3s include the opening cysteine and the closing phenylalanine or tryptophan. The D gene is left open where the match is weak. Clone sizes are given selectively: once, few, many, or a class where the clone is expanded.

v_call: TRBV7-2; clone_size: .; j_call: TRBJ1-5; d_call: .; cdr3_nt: TGTGCCAGCAGCTCTGAGGGACGGGGGCCGACCCAGCATTTT; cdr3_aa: CASSSEGRGPTQHF
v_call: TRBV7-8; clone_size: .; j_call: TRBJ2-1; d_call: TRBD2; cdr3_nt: TGTGCCAGCAGCCTCCCTAGCGGGAGGACCGATGAGCAGTTCTTC; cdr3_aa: CASSLPSGRTDEQFF
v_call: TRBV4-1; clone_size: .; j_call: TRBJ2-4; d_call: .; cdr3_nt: TGCGCCAGCAGCCAGGGCGGGGTAGTGAACATTCAGTACTTC; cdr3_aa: CASSQGGVVNIQYF
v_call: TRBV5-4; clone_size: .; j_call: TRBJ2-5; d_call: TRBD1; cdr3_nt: TGTGCCAGCAGCTGGGGGCGACAGGGGGTTGCGGGATTGGAGACCCAGTACTTC; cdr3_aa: CASSWGRQGVAGLETQYF
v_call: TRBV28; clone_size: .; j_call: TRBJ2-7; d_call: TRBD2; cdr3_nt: TGTGCCAGCAGATCTAGCGGGAGTAAATACGAGCAGTACTTC; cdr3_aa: CASRSSGSKYEQYF
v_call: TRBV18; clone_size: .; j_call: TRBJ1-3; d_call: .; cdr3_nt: TGTGCCAGCTCCTTGGACAACTCTGGAAACACCATATATTTT; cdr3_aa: CASSLDNSGNTIYF
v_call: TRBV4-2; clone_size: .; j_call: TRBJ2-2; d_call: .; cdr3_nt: TGTGCCAGCAGCCAAGATACTAAGGGCGGGTACTGGAACACCGGGGAGCTGTTTTTT; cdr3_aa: CASSQDTKGGYWNTGELFF
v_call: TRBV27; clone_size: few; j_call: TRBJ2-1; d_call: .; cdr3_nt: TGTGCCAGCAGTTTATCGGATACGTGGAATGAGCAGTTCTTC; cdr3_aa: CASSLSDTWNEQFF
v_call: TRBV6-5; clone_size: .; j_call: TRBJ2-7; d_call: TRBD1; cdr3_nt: TGTGCCAGCAGGACAGGGTACTCCTCCTACGAGCAGTACTTC; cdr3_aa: CASRTGYSSYEQYF
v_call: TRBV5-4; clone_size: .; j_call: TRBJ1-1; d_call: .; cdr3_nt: TGTGCCAGCAGCAGGGAGAAAGAAGCTTTCTTT; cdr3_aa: CASSREKEAFF
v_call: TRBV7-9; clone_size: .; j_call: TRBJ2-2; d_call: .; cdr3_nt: TGTGCCAGCAGCTTACCCACGAACACCGGGGAGCTGTTTTTT; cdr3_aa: CASSLPTNTGELFF
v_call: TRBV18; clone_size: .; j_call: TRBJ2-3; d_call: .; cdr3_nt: TGTGCCAGCTCACGATCGACACCTAACACAGATACGCAGTATTTT; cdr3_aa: CASSRSTPNTDTQYF
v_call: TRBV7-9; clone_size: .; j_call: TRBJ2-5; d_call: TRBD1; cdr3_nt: TGTGCCAGCAGCTTATCGCAGGGGGCTGGGGAGACCCAGTACTTC; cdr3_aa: CASSLSQGAGETQYF
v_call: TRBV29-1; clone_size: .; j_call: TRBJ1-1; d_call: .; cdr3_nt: TGCAGCTCCTTGGCCCCCGGGACTGAAGCTTTCTTT; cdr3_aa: CSSLAPGTEAFF
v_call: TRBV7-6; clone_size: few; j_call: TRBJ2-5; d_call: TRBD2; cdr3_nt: TGTGCCAGCAGCCTTGAGGCGGGGGGGGTCGGAGAGACCCAGTACTTC; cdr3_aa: CASSLEAGGVGETQYF
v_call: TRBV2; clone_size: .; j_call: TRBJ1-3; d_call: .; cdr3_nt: TGTGCCAGCGATGGGGCCATCTTGAACTTCCTGCAAAACACCATATATTTT; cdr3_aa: CASDGAILNFLQNTIYF
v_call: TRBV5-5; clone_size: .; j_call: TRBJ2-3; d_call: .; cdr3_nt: TGTGCCAGCAGGGGGGCAGCTTCCCCAGATACGCAGTATTTT; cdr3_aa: CASRGAASPDTQYF
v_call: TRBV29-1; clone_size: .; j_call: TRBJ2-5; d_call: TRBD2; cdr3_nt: TGCAGCGTTGGTCGGGCGGGAGGGCCAGAGACCCAGTACTTC; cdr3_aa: CSVGRAGGPETQYF
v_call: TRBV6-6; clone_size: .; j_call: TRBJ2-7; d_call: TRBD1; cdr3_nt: TGTGCCAGCAGCAACAGGGGGCTCACCTACGAGCAGTACTTC; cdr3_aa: CASSNRGLTYEQYF
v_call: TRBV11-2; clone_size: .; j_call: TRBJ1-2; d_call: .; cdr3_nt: TGTGCCAGCAGCGAAGACAGACAAAGCCCCTATGGCTACACCTTC; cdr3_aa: CASSEDRQSPYGYTF
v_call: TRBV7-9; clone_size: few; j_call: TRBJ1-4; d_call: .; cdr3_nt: TGTGCCAGCAGCTCATTAACAGGGTCGTTTGAAAAACTGTTTTTT; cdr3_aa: CASSSLTGSFEKLFF
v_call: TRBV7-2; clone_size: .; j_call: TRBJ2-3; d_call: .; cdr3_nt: TGTGCCAGCAGCTTAGGGGTCCCCACAGATACGCAGTATTTT; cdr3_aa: CASSLGVPTDTQYF
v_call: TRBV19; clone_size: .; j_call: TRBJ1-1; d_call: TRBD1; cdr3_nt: TGTGCCAGTAGTCCTCGGACAGGGGGGTTTACTGAAGCTTTCTTT; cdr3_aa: CASSPRTGGFTEAFF
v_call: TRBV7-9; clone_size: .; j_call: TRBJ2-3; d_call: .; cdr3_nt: TGTGCCAGCAGCATGCAGGCAGATACGCAGTATTTT; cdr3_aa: CASSMQADTQYF
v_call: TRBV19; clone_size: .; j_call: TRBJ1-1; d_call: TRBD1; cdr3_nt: TGTGCCAGTAGTCAGACGACAGGGGGGACTGAAGCTTTCTTT; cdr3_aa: CASSQTTGGTEAFF
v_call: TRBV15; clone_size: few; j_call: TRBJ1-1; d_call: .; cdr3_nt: TGTGCCACCAGCTACCGACAGGCGAACACTGAAGCTTTCTTT; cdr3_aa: CATSYRQANTEAFF
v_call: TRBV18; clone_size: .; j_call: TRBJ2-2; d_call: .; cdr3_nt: TGTGCCAGCTGCCCAGGGATCCCGAACACCGGGGAGCTGTTTTTT; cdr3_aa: CASCPGIPNTGELFF
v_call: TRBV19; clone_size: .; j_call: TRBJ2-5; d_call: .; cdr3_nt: TGTGCCAGTAGAAGAGGAGAGACCCAGTACTTC; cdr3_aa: CASRRGETQYF
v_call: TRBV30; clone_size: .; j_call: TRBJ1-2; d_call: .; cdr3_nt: TGTGCCTGGAGTAGGGGAACCCTTGGCTATGGCTACACCTTC; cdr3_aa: CAWSRGTLGYGYTF
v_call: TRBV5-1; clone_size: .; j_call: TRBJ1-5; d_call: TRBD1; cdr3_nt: TGCGCCAGCAGCTTGGGCGGGACAGGGGGCTCTCAGCCCCAGCATTTT; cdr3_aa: CASSLGGTGGSQPQHF
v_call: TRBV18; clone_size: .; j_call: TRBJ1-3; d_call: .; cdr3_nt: TGTGCCAGCTCCCCCGTCGACACCATATATTTT; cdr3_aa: CASSPVDTIYF
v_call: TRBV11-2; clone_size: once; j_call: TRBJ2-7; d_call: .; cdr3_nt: TGTGCCAGCAGCGTTAGCTACGAGCAGTACTTC; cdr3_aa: CASSVSYEQYF
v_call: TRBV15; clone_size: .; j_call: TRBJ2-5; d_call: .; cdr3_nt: TGTGCCACCAGCGGATTCTCCGAGACGCGCCTTTGGGAGACCCAGTACTTC; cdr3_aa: CATSGFSETRLWETQYF
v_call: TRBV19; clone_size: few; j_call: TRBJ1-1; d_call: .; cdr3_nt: TGTGCCAGTGCCACGGTCACTGAAGCTTTCTTT; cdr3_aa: CASATVTEAFF
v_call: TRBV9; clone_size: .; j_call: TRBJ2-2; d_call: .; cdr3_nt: TGTGCCAGCAGCGTCGACCTAGTACCCGGGGAGCTGTTTTTT; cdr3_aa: CASSVDLVPGELFF
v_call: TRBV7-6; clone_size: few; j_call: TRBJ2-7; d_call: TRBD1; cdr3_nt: TGTGCCAGCAGCTTGGCAGGGGGCTACTCCTACGAGCAGTACTTC; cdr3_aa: CASSLAGGYSYEQYF
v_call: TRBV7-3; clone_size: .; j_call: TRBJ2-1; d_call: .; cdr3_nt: TGTGCCAGCAGCTTAATTAAGGGAACCCCCAATGAGCAGTTCTTC; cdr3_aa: CASSLIKGTPNEQFF
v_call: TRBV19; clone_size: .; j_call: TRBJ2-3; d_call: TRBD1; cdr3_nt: TGTGCCAGTAGTATAGGGGACAGGGGTTCTGATACGCAGTATTTT; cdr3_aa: CASSIGDRGSDTQYF
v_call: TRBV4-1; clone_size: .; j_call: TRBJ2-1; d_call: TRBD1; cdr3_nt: TGCGCCAGCAGCCAAGATTATGTGAGGGGGCAAGTCTACAATGAGCAGTTCTTC; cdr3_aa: CASSQDYVRGQVYNEQFF
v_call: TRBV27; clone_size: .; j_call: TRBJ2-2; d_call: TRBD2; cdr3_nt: TGTGCCAGCAGCCTAACCCGGGGACTAGCGACGAACACCGGGGAGCTGTTTTTT; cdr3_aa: CASSLTRGLATNTGELFF
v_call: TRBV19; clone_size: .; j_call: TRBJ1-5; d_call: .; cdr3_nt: TGTGCCAGTAGTACCTCCTCTGGGCTCAATCAGCCCCAGCATTTT; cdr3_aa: CASSTSSGLNQPQHF
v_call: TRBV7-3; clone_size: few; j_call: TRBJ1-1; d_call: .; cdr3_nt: TGTGCCAGCAGCCCAACCACAAGTGGACGGATGAACACTGAAGCTTTCTTT; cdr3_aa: CASSPTTSGRMNTEAFF
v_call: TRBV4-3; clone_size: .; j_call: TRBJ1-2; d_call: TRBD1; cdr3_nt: TGCGCCAGCAGCCGGGACAGAAACTATGGCTACACCTTC; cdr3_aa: CASSRDRNYGYTF
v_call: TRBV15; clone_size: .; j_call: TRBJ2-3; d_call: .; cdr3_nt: TGTGCCACCAGCAGGTCGGGAGCGCTATTCACAGATACGCAGTATTTT; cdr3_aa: CATSRSGALFTDTQYF
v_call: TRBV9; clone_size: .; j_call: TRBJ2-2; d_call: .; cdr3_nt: TGTGCCAGCAGCGTAAGGGCGGTAGAAACCGGGGAGCTGTTTTTT; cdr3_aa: CASSVRAVETGELFF
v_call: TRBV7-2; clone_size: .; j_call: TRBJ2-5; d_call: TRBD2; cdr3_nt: TGTGCCAGCAGCTTAGCTTGGAGGAGCGGGGGGCAAGAGACCCAGTACTTC; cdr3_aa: CASSLAWRSGGQETQYF
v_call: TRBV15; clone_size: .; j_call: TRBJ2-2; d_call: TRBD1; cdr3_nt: TGTGCCACCAGGACAGGGTCGAACACCGGGGAGCTGTTTTTT; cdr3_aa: CATRTGSNTGELFF
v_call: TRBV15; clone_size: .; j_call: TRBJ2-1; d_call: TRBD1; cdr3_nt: TGTGCCACCAGCAGAGTCGGACAGGGGGCGGGTCGGTACAATGAGCAGTTCTTC; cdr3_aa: CATSRVGQGAGRYNEQFF
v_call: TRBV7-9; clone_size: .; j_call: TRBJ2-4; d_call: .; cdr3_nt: TGTGCCAGCAGCTTAGTCGGGGGCCGGCTGGGACCCATTCAGTACTTC; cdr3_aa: CASSLVGGRLGPIQYF
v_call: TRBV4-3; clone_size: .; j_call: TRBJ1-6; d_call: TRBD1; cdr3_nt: TGCGCCAGCAGCCACGGACAGGGGAACCATTCACCCCTCCACTTT; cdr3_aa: CASSHGQGNHSPLHF
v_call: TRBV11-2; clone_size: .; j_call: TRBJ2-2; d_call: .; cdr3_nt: TGTGCCAGCAGCCCGGGGGCGCGGGGCACCGGGGAGCTGTTTTTT; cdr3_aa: CASSPGARGTGELFF
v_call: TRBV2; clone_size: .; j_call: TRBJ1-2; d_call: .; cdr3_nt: TGTGCCAGCAGTCTTCGAGGGTCGTCGGGGACGTATGGCTACACCTTC; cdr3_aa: CASSLRGSSGTYGYTF
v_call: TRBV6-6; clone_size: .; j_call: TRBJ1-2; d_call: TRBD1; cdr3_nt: TGTGCCGGACAGGGGGGAATCAATGGCTACACCTTC; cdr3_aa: CAGQGGINGYTF
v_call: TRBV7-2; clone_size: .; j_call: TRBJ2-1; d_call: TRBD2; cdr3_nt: TGTGCCAGCAGCTTAGAATGGGGGGGCTCCTACAATGAGCAGTTCTTC; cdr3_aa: CASSLEWGGSYNEQFF
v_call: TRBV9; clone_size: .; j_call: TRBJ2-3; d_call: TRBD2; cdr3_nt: TGTGCCAGCAGCGTGACTAGCGGGGCGGGCACAGATACGCAGTATTTT; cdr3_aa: CASSVTSGAGTDTQYF